This note documents a single T cell receptor beta chain sequence. Its antigen is currently unknown. This CDR3 spans 11 amino acids. Germline CDR1 reads DFQATT; CDR2 reads SNEGSKA (reference sequence). The V gene lost 5 bases and the J gene lost 8 bases, with 10 bases spanning the gap. This sample is part of a study of T cells in localized non-small cell lung cancer. Study results and caveats: A denser population of T cells in blood accompanied longer overall survival. Adjacent uninvolved lung tissue had the highest T cell clonality, exceeding tumor.

Assay used: immunoSEQ multiplex PCR; TCRdb lists only in-frame clones, some missing. The data contain 30,000 or so clones, roughly 90% of them singletons. This material consisted of peripheral blood, taken before any cancer treatment. This TCR derives from a male donor older than 55 with stage I lung adenocarcinoma. V and J are TRBV20-1 and TRBJ2-1; D ambiguous. CDR3 sequence (DNA): TGCAGTGCTGGCCCGGCGCATGAGCAGTTCTTC. Translating gives CSAGPAHEQFF.